This T cell receptor (beta chain) was identified during a study of technical replicates of blood from a few donors. Assay used: immunoSEQ multiplex PCR; TCRdb lists only in-frame clones, some missing. The sample yields more than 75,000 clones, 90% to 95% seen once. The V gene end was trimmed by 1 base and the J gene end by 3 bases; junction bases not matched to a gene: 7. This CDR3 is built from 17 residues. CDR1 and CDR2 from the germline V gene are SGHAT and FQNNGV. Sequencing was done on a sample of T cells isolated from PBMCs. The genes are TRBV11-2 and TRBJ2-3; TRBD2 matches 10 bases. This TCR was sampled from a human donor in good health. As DNA, the CDR3 is TGTGCCAGCAGCTTAGTGGGCAGCGGGAGGGCTACAGATACGCAGTATTTT. This encodes CASSLVGSGRATDTQYF.